These T cell receptor beta chains were read from a single sample in a study of human T cells and chemical hapten exposure. TCRdb recomputed calls from the RACE reads with MiXCR, one row per CDR3 protein. The sample lists 150,000 to 200,000 distinct CDR3 sequences, roughly 14% occurring once. Material: whole blood, obtained in connection with sensitization to the hapten diphenylcyclopropenone (DPC). The receptors stem from a woman aged 25-40 years with alopecia areata. Some clones in this sample may be carry-over from other donors' samples. Both conserved end residues are trimmed from each CDR3.

TRBJ1-1 TRBV6-2/TRBV6-3 ASSYGLGTSNTEAF
TRBJ2-7 TRBV20-1 NARPGTASSYEQY
TRBJ1-6 TRBV7-2 ASSPFEGTPLH
TRBJ2-6 TRBV5-1 ASSLEALTGVGANVLT
TRBJ2-7 TRBV28 ASSPQGPVSYEQY
TRBJ2-7 TRBV4-3 ASSQVGQMIYEQY
TRBJ1-2 TRBV11-2 ASSTRPQSNYGYT
TRBJ2-7 TRBV28 ASTRGGSGHEQY
TRBJ2-7 TRBV28 ASSLGQGTPYEQY
TRBJ2-1 TRBV5-1 ASSFGLDRGYNEQF
TRBJ1-3 TRBV3-1 ASSQNSLSSGNTIY
TRBJ1-6 TRBV28 ASSLPPTARPNSPLH
TRBJ2-5 TRBV7-9 ASSAKGGGTTTGETQY
TRBJ1-1 TRBV3-1 ASSQEGVGSTEAF
TRBJ2-3 TRBV20-1 SAKLAGTDTQY
TRBJ1-1 TRBV7-2 ASSPRTGKNTEAF
TRBJ2-7 TRBV28 ASSLDRVLLEQY
TRBJ2-2 TRBV7-2 ASSLGVGMSTGELF
TRBJ2-3 TRBV10-1 ASSESLSTDTQY
TRBJ2-2 TRBV11-2 ASSSNGWWTGELF
TRBJ1-4 TRBV7-9 ASSRDGTNEKLF
TRBJ2-7 TRBV27 ASASGALYEQY
TRBJ1-1 TRBV11-2 ASSFGTGAGWGTEAF
TRBJ1-4 TRBV6-1 ASSAGGYDEKLF
TRBJ1-1 TRBV9 ASSAGPNMNTEAF
TRBJ1-2 TRBV9 ASSVEGFYGYT
TRBJ1-2 TRBV28 ASSLGQGAGYT
TRBJ1-6 TRBV27 ASKRGATSYNSPLH
TRBJ1-1 TRBV24-1 ATAIGTGTDTEAF
TRBJ2-6 TRBV6-5 ASSKQVLGANVLT
TRBJ2-7 TRBV28 ASNPLGGSRYEQY
TRBJ2-2 TRBV7-3 ASSSGTGGLGGELF
TRBJ2-1 TRBV7-2 ASGPFLREKNEQF
TRBJ1-6 TRBV20-1 SASQGVVSPLH
TRBJ2-3 TRBV7-2 ASSLLAGVRADTQY
TRBJ1-4 TRBV6-5 ASGDRGRGEKLF
TRBJ2-7 TRBV6-2/TRBV6-3 ASSYQGGEQY
TRBJ2-1 TRBV30 AWSLTGSYNEQF
TRBJ2-7 TRBV20-1 SARGGLSSYEQY
TRBJ2-1 TRBV6-1 ASSDSPGTRGEQF
TRBJ2-7 TRBV6-2/TRBV6-3 ASSYWGQGPYEQY
TRBJ1-1 TRBV10-2 ASSDAGNTEAF
TRBJ2-6 TRBV30 AWSWRGIPFFGANVLT
TRBJ2-7 TRBV11-1 ASSRGQTSYEQY
TRBJ2-1 TRBV29-1 SVEKTANEQF
TRBJ1-1 TRBV18 ASSPGTGGAAF
TRBJ1-5 TRBV12-3/TRBV12-4 ASTKYSNQPQH
TRBJ1-1 TRBV2 ASREYRTGTTEAF
TRBJ2-1 TRBV3-1 ASSPFGNEQF
TRBJ2-3 TRBV28 ASSPPGLAGTDTQY
TRBJ2-7 TRBV4-1 ASSQVDRADYEQY